Listed below are T cell receptor beta chains from one sample, sequenced in a study of blood T cells in healthy people across ages. TCRdb re-called the 5' RACE reads through MiXCR, storing one row per CDR3 protein. The sample consists of around 500,000 distinct CDR3 sequences, about 27% of them appearing once. This sample also appeared in a second study, on T cells of mothers and their children.

The sequencing input was blood. All receptors derive from a boy aged 2 to 10 in good health. CDR3s include the opening cysteine and the closing phenylalanine or tryptophan. The D gene is left open where the match is weak. Not every row has a clone size; where given, it reads once, few, many or a size class.

v_gene,d_gene,abundance,len,j_gene,CDR3aa,CDR3nt
TRBV29-1,-,once,13,TRBJ2-5,CSVGDSSWETQYF,TGCAGCGTTGGGGACTCCAGCTGGGAGACCCAGTACTTC
TRBV5-5,-,-,15,TRBJ2-5,CASSLDRPLQETQYF,TGTGCCAGCAGCTTGGACCGACCCCTGCAAGAGACCCAGTACTTC
TRBV7-6,-,-,14,TRBJ2-3,CASSLAVGADTQYF,TGTGCCAGCAGCTTAGCAGTTGGCGCAGATACGCAGTATTTT
TRBV6-2/TRBV6-3,-,-,12,TRBJ1-1,CASSRIRAEAFF,TGTGCCAGCAGTCGGATACGAGCTGAAGCTTTCTTT
TRBV12-3/TRBV12-4,-,-,12,TRBJ1-1,CASSWTVTEAFF,TGTGCCAGCAGTTGGACAGTGACTGAAGCTTTCTTT
TRBV3-1,TRBD1,few,17,TRBJ2-2,CASSRRRTGSNTGELFF,TGTGCCAGCAGCCGGAGGAGGACAGGGTCGAACACCGGGGAGCTGTTTTTT
TRBV12-3/TRBV12-4,-,-,14,TRBJ2-7,CASSLVGINYEQYF,TGTGCCAGCAGTTTAGTCGGAATAAACTACGAGCAGTACTTC
TRBV7-9,-,-,15,TRBJ2-7,CASSPDKTYRDEQYF,TGTGCCAGCAGCCCAGACAAAACATACAGGGACGAGCAGTACTTC
TRBV5-6,-,once,13,TRBJ2-3,CAGSLWVTDTQYF,TGTGCCGGCAGCTTGTGGGTAACAGATACGCAGTATTTT
TRBV6-1,TRBD1,once,13,TRBJ1-6,CASSPDRATPLHF,TGTGCCAGCAGTCCGGACAGGGCGACACCCCTCCACTTT
TRBV11-3,-,few,15,TRBJ2-5,CASSTLRGVGETQYF,TGTGCCAGCTCTACTCTGCGGGGCGTCGGGGAGACCCAGTACTTC
TRBV4-1,-,-,16,TRBJ2-6,CASGDAKYSGANVLTF,TGCGCCAGCGGGGACGCAAAATACTCTGGGGCCAACGTCCTGACTTTC
TRBV29-1,TRBD2,-,16,TRBJ2-1,CSASEGTSGRAGEQFF,TGCAGCGCTTCAGAGGGGACTAGCGGGAGGGCCGGTGAGCAGTTCTTC
TRBV7-2,TRBD1,few,15,TRBJ1-2,CASSLEGQGLYGYTF,TGTGCCAGCAGCTTAGAAGGACAGGGACTCTATGGCTACACCTTC
TRBV5-1,TRBD1,few,15,TRBJ2-6,CASGQGSIGANVLTF,TGCGCCAGCGGACAGGGAAGTATCGGGGCCAACGTCCTGACTTTC
TRBV29-1,-,-,14,TRBJ1-4,CSVHLPGSDEKLFF,TGCAGCGTTCACCTGCCGGGTAGCGATGAAAAACTGTTTTTT
TRBV20-1,-,-,14,TRBJ2-3,CSARRGLLTDTQYF,TGCAGTGCTAGAAGGGGACTCCTGACAGATACGCAGTATTTT
TRBV7-9,-,-,16,TRBJ1-2,CASSSGMGDHLYGYTF,TGTGCCAGCAGCTCCGGGATGGGGGATCACTTATATGGCTACACCTTC
TRBV5-1,-,-,16,TRBJ2-5,CASSLDWDGGAETQYF,TGCGCCAGCAGCTTGGATTGGGACGGTGGGGCAGAGACCCAGTACTTC
TRBV6-2/TRBV6-3,TRBD1,-,14,TRBJ2-7,CASKSDGTGHEQYF,TGTGCCAGCAAATCCGACGGGACAGGCCACGAGCAGTACTTC
TRBV5-1,-,few,15,TRBJ2-1,CASSSVVQRLNEQFF,TGCGCCAGCAGCTCCGTAGTCCAGAGGTTAAATGAGCAGTTCTTC
TRBV4-2,TRBD1,few,16,TRBJ1-1,CASSFSPTGGNTEAFF,TGTGCCAGCAGCTTCTCCCCGACAGGGGGGAACACTGAAGCTTTCTTT
TRBV5-1,TRBD1,once,15,TRBJ2-7,CASSPGDRDSYEQYF,TGCGCCAGCAGCCCTGGGGACAGGGATTCCTACGAGCAGTACTTC
TRBV20-1,-,-,13,TRBJ2-7,CSARVGTSYEQYF,TGCAGTGCTAGAGTGGGCACCTCCTACGAGCAGTACTTC
TRBV5-6,-,-,14,TRBJ2-7,CASDLGANLYEQYF,TGTGCCAGCGATTTGGGAGCAAATCTTTACGAGCAGTACTTC
TRBV3-1,-,-,16,TRBJ1-3,CASSRGRKVSGNTIYF,TGTGCCAGCAGCCGAGGACGGAAAGTCTCTGGAAACACCATATATTTT
TRBV15,-,few,16,TRBJ1-1,CATSRVSVRDLEEAFF,TGTGCCACCAGCAGAGTTTCCGTGAGGGATTTGGAAGAAGCTTTCTTT
TRBV20-1,-,few,13,TRBJ2-7,CSASDPRSYEQYF,TGCAGTGCTTCGGACCCCCGATCCTACGAGCAGTACTTC
TRBV5-5,TRBD1,-,14,TRBJ2-4,CASSFRDRVNIQYF,TGTGCCAGCAGCTTCCGGGACAGGGTCAACATTCAGTACTTC
TRBV6-1,-,few,14,TRBJ2-7,CASSEIRANYEQYF,TGTGCCAGCAGTGAAATTAGGGCTAATTACGAGCAGTACTTC
TRBV5-1,TRBD2,few,20,TRBJ2-6,CASSFPPGLVNAWSGNVLTF,TGCGCCAGCAGCTTTCCCCCGGGACTAGTAAACGCGTGGAGCGGCAACGTCCTGACTTTC
TRBV7-2,-,-,14,TRBJ2-3,CASSSVLSTDTQYF,TGTGCCAGCAGCTCCGTATTGAGCACAGATACGCAGTATTTT
TRBV7-9,TRBD1,many,14,TRBJ2-5,CASSLGTGEETQYF,TGTGCCAGCAGCTTAGGGACAGGGGAAGAGACCCAGTACTTC
TRBV29-1,TRBD1,once,15,TRBJ1-2,CSVGSGTGDFYGYTF,TGCAGCGTTGGCTCCGGGACAGGGGACTTCTATGGCTACACCTTC
TRBV29-1,TRBD2,few,15,TRBJ2-3,CSTPKREGRTDTQYF,TGCAGCACTCCTAAGCGGGAGGGCCGAACAGATACGCAGTATTTT
TRBV12-3/TRBV12-4,-,-,11,TRBJ1-5,CASSLGPVQHF,TGTGCCAGCAGTTTAGGCCCTGTTCAGCATTTT
TRBV5-1,TRBD2,once,15,TRBJ2-1,CASSTSGLSYNEQFF,TGCGCCAGCAGCACTAGCGGTCTCTCCTACAATGAGCAGTTCTTC
TRBV12-3/TRBV12-4,TRBD2,few,15,TRBJ2-1,CASSPSGHAYNEQFF,TGTGCCAGCAGTCCTAGCGGGCACGCCTACAATGAGCAGTTCTTC
TRBV5-6,-,few,18,TRBJ2-7,CASSLVVRGWAGNYEQYF,TGTGCCAGCAGCTTGGTTGTTCGGGGTTGGGCGGGAAACTACGAGCAGTACTTC
TRBV24-1,-,once,14,TRBJ2-2,CATSDPDKTGELFF,TGTGCCACCAGTGACCCGGACAAGACCGGGGAGCTGTTTTTT
TRBV12-3/TRBV12-4,-,-,14,TRBJ2-1,CASSLVGTYNEQFF,TGTGCCAGCAGCTTAGTCGGTACCTACAATGAGCAGTTCTTC
TRBV27,TRBD2,-,16,TRBJ2-1,CASTRVAGGLYGEQFF,TGTGCCAGCACCCGAGTAGCGGGGGGACTCTACGGTGAGCAGTTCTTC
TRBV15,TRBD1,few,16,TRBJ2-3,CATSRGTGQGADTQYF,TGTGCCACCAGCAGGGGCACGGGACAGGGTGCAGATACGCAGTATTTT
TRBV6-8,-,-,15,TRBJ2-1,CASGPIGSYYNEQFF,TGTGCCAGTGGCCCTATAGGGTCTTACTACAATGAGCAGTTCTTC
TRBV4-1,-,-,15,TRBJ1-5,CASSQEFLPIEPQHF,TGCGCCAGCAGCCAAGAATTCCTCCCTATCGAGCCCCAGCATTTT
TRBV7-9,TRBD1,-,13,TRBJ2-7,CASSFGQGYEQHF,TGTGCCAGCAGCTTTGGACAGGGCTACGAGCAGCACTTC
TRBV28,TRBD1,few,14,TRBJ1-4,CASSGDRSTGKLFF,TGTGCCAGCAGCGGGGACAGGTCGACGGGAAAACTGTTTTTT
TRBV12-5,TRBD2,few,15,TRBJ2-1,CASGSVASGYNEQFF,TGTGCTAGTGGCTCGGTGGCTAGCGGCTACAATGAGCAGTTCTTC
TRBV20-1,-,few,10,TRBJ1-2,CSASAGGYTF,TGCAGTGCTAGTGCGGGCGGCTACACCTTC
TRBV19,-,few,12,TRBJ1-5,CASSIGGQPQHF,TGTGCCAGTAGTATCGGGGGTCAGCCCCAGCATTTT
TRBV3-1,-,few,16,TRBJ1-5,CASSQPGTASNQPRHF,TGTGCCAGCAGCCAACCGGGGACGGCTAGCAATCAGCCCCGGCATTTT